This is a list of T cell receptor beta chains from one sample in a study of regulatory T cells in long-lasting Graves disease. A single record per CDR3 protein comes from TCRdb applying MiXCR to the multiplex PCR reads. Of 620,000 or so distinct CDR3 sequences in the sample, roughly 16% are singletons; the top ten hold around a sixth. The same data also went into a second study, on T cells in Graves' hyperthyroidism and ophthalmopathy.

The sequencing here drew on peripheral blood mononuclear cells (PBMCs), taken at new diagnosis, from a patient treated with antithyroid drugs. The receptors come from a woman in her thirties with Graves disease. Both conserved end residues are part of each CDR3. A D gene is named only where the DNA matches it firmly. Only some rows state a clone size, as once, few, many or a class for expanded clones.

cdr3_aa cdr3_nt d_call v_call clone_size j_call
CSAKVPEQFF TGCAGTGCTAAGGTCCCTGAGCAGTTCTTC . TRBV20-1 few TRBJ2-1
CASSNSHGYEQYF TGTGCCAGCAGTAATTCACACGGCTACGAGCAGTACTTC . TRBV11-2 many TRBJ2-7
CASSDRLAGVGEQFF TGTGCCAGCAGCGACCGACTAGCGGGAGTCGGTGAGCAGTTCTTC TRBD2 TRBV9 . TRBJ2-1
CASSISRVAGASVLTF TGTGCCAGTAGTATCTCCAGGGTAGCTGGGGCCAGCGTCCTGACTTTC . TRBV19 . TRBJ2-6
CSALPGQGAGNIQYF TGCAGTGCTCTACCGGGACAGGGGGCGGGAAACATTCAGTACTTC TRBD1 TRBV20-1 . TRBJ2-4
CASTPLTGGGQPQHF TGTGCCAGTACCCCATTGACAGGGGGAGGACAGCCCCAGCATTTT TRBD1 TRBV19 . TRBJ1-5
CASSENSGLKAFF TGTGCCAGCAGTGAAAATTCAGGTCTCAAAGCTTTCTTT . TRBV2 few TRBJ1-1
CASSKGGSSYNEQFF TGTGCCAGCAGTAAAGGGGGGAGCTCCTACAATGAGCAGTTCTTC . TRBV11-3 many TRBJ2-1
CASSLVWGKYSGNTIYF TGCGCCAGCAGCTTGGTGTGGGGCAAGTATTCTGGAAACACCATATATTTT . TRBV5-1 . TRBJ1-3
CASSVRDRGHEQYF TGTGCTAGCAGCGTCCGGGACAGGGGCCACGAGCAGTACTTC TRBD1 TRBV7-7 . TRBJ2-7
CASSLSGTGVTGELFF TGTGCCAGCAGTTTATCCGGGACAGGGGTCACCGGGGAGCTGTTTTTT TRBD1 TRBV27 many TRBJ2-2
CASSFREQNTEAFF TGTGCCAGCAGTTTCCGGGAGCAGAACACTGAAGCTTTCTTT . TRBV27 many TRBJ1-1
CASRRRGQNTEAFF TGTGCCAGCAGACGGCGGGGCCAGAACACTGAAGCTTTCTTT . TRBV2 many TRBJ1-1
CASSDCSGAEVSYNSPLHF TGTGCCAGCAGTGACTGCTCGGGGGCCGAAGTATCCTATAATTCACCCCTCCACTTT . TRBV6-4 . TRBJ1-6
CASSLKDSMNTEAFF TGTGCCAGCAGCCTAAAGGACAGCATGAACACTGAAGCTTTCTTT . TRBV7-9 many TRBJ1-1